The next 8 T cell receptor beta chains were all read from a single sample in a study of cytomegalovirus exposure and HLA in healthy donors. Vbeta (60) and Jbeta (13) primers were used in the PCR. Assay: immunoSEQ multiplex PCR; the TCRdb copy retains only in-frame clones and omits some. The sample has 150,000 to 200,000 clones, around 87% seen once; the top ten hold approximately 1.7%. The sample taken for sequencing was PBMCs. These TCRs come from a woman in her late teens or twenties in good health and CMV-seronegative.

The CDR3 DNA follows: TGTGCCTGGAAGAGACAGCTGAACACTGAAGCTTTCTTT. Translating it yields CAWKRQLNTEAFF. The chain combines TRBV30 with TRBJ1-1; possible D gene TRBD1, 5 bases. V was clipped by 4 bases and J by 0 bases, with 9 bases between them. This CDR3 region has 13 residues. The germline V gene has CDR1 GTSNPN and CDR2 SVGIG (reference sequence).

In its sample, this clone was seen a few times. This chain links TRBV27 with TRBJ1-1; D is possibly TRBD1 (6 bases). This CDR3 is built from 13 residues. V was trimmed by 2 bases and J by 5 bases, leaving 9 bases between them. Germline V gene lookup returns CDR1 MNHEY and CDR2 SMNVEV (reference sequence). CDR3 region: CASSLQGNTEAFF. The CDR3 DNA follows: TGTGCCAGCAGTTTACAGGGGAATACTGAAGCTTTCTTT.

Regarding this clone: Additional DNA sequences in this sample encode the identical CDR3. The chain has TRBV11-2 and TRBJ2-5; D might be TRBD1 (5 bases). The CDR3 sequence is 14 residues long. Trimming pared 1 base from V and 2 bases from J, leaving 8 bases between. Germline V gene data show CDR1 as SGHAT and CDR2 as FQNNGV. The chain's CDR3 is CASSLGAGQETQYF. The CDR3 DNA reads TGTGCCAGCAGCTTAGGTGCAGGGCAAGAGACCCAGTACTTC.

Only one count was recorded for this clone. DNA of the CDR3: TGCGCCAGCAGCTTGGGCGGGGGCATGTCCTACAATGAGCAGTTCTTC. It translates to CASSLGGGMSYNEQFF. The V call is TRBV5-1, the J call TRBJ2-1; D possibly corresponds to TRBD2 (7 bases). Germline CDR1 reads SGHRS; CDR2 reads YFSETQ. V lost 0 bases, J lost 1 base, and 11 bases lay in between. CDR3 length: 16 amino acids.

The V gene is TRBV5-4, the J gene TRBJ1-2, with D possibly matching TRBD1 (5 bases). Trimming removed 0 bases at V and 2 bases at J, with 8 bases between. The CDR3 loop spans 14 amino acids. The germline V gene encodes CDR1 SGHNT and CDR2 YYREEE (reference sequence). The CDR3 protein is CASSLVGQNYGYTF. The CDR3 region has the DNA TGTGCCAGCAGCTTGGTGGGGCAGAACTATGGCTACACCTTC.

The V call is TRBV10-3, the J call TRBJ2-5; 8 positions match TRBD1. CDR3 size: 16 residues. V gave up 3 bases and J gave up 3 bases; unmatched junction bases: 9. The germline CDR1 and CDR2 sequences are ENHRY and SYGVKD. The CDR3 reads CAISDRWTGSKETQYF. CDR3 coding DNA: TGTGCCATCAGTGATAGGTGGACAGGGAGTAAAGAGACCCAGTACTTC.

The rearrangement joins TRBV29-1 to TRBJ1-1; D uncertain. The CDR3 length is 11 residues. Germline V gene data show CDR1 as SQVTM and CDR2 as ANQGSEA. Trimming stripped 7 bases from V and 7 bases from J, with 13 bases between. The chain's CDR3 is CSARLTGEAFF. The CDR3 nucleotides read TGCAGCGCCAGATTAACGGGTGAAGCTTTCTTT.

J is TRBJ2-1 and V is TRBV5-6; TRBD2 might be the D (6 bases). V dropped 1 base and J dropped 8 bases, with 7 bases sitting between them. This CDR3 has 12 residues. Germline assignment: CDR1 SGHDT and CDR2 YYEEEE. For the CDR3, the DNA is TGTGCCAGCAGCTTGTGGGGGGATGAGCAGTTCTTC. Its protein product is CASSLWGDEQFF.